The rows below give T cell receptor beta chains drawn from one sample of a study of blood T cells in healthy people across ages. TCRdb fed the 5' RACE reads into MiXCR, producing one record per CDR3 protein. The repertoire holds fewer than 2,000,000 distinct CDR3 sequences, with about 39% as singletons. The sequenced material came from blood. The receptors come from a human donor in good health. The CDR3 runs from the conserved cysteine through the conserved F or W. D genes are given only for firm matches. The size field is filled for only some rows; it gives once, few, many or a size class.

cdr3_nt cdr3_aa cdr3_length j_call clone_size v_call d_call
TGTGCCACCAGCGAGTGGACAGACAATGAGCAGTTCTTC CATSEWTDNEQFF 13 TRBJ2-1 . TRBV15 .
TGTGCCAGCAGCGTAAGGGAGGCGAACTATGGCTACACCTTC CASSVREANYGYTF 14 TRBJ1-2 . TRBV9 .
TGTGCCACCAGAAGCTCCCAGGGGGCAGATACGCAGTATTTT CATRSSQGADTQYF 14 TRBJ2-3 few TRBV24-1 TRBD1
TGTGCTAGCAGTCGCGAACAGGCCGGGGGGGAGACCCAGTACTTC CASSREQAGGETQYF 15 TRBJ2-5 . TRBV7-7 TRBD2
TGTGCCAGCAGCAACCCACTAGCGGGGGGAAGCCACGAGCAGTACTTC CASSNPLAGGSHEQYF 16 TRBJ2-7 . TRBV21-1 .
TGTGCCATCAGTGAGTCACCAGGGGTGAACACTGAAGCTTTCTTT CAISESPGVNTEAFF 15 TRBJ1-1 . TRBV10-3 .
TGCAGTGCCGTCTATAGCACAGATACGCAGTATTTT CSAVYSTDTQYF 12 TRBJ2-3 . TRBV20-1 .
TGCAGTGTTAGAGTAGCGGGGGGGCCCTACAATGAGCAGTTCTTC CSVRVAGGPYNEQFF 15 TRBJ2-1 few TRBV20-1 TRBD2
TGTGCCAACAGACAGGCATATAACTATGGCTACACCTTC CANRQAYNYGYTF 13 TRBJ1-2 . TRBV6-6 .
TGTGCCAGCAGTCCTAGCGGGGCGTTCACCGGGGAGCTGTTTTTT CASSPSGAFTGELFF 15 TRBJ2-2 few TRBV9 TRBD2
TGCGCCAGCAGTACAGGTTCATTGCCAACCAACGTCCTGACTTTC CASSTGSLPTNVLTF 15 TRBJ2-6 . TRBV5-1 .
TGTGCCAGCAGCTGGGACGCCGGCTCCTACGAGCAGTACTTC CASSWDAGSYEQYF 14 TRBJ2-7 . TRBV7-2 .
TGTGCCAGCAGCCAAATACAAGAGACAGGCCCTTACGAGCAGGACTTC CASSQIQETGPYEQDF 16 TRBJ2-7 once TRBV7-9 .
TGTGCCAGCACTAACAGCTGGTATGGCTACACCTTC CASTNSWYGYTF 12 TRBJ1-2 . TRBV5-6 .
TGCGCCAGCACCGACAGTTACACTGAAGCTTTCTTT CASTDSYTEAFF 12 TRBJ1-1 . TRBV5-1 .
TGTGCCAGCAGCTTTGGGGCTTACTTAATCAATGAGCAGTTCTTC CASSFGAYLINEQFF 15 TRBJ2-1 . TRBV7-9 .
TGCGCCAGCAGCCAGGGAGTTAATGAAAAACTGTTTTTT CASSQGVNEKLFF 13 TRBJ1-4 once TRBV4-3 .
TGTGCCAGCAGTCAAGCCCCCCAGACAGGCCGATATGGCTACACCTTC CASSQAPQTGRYGYTF 16 TRBJ1-2 . TRBV6-1 .
TGCGCCAGCAGCCTATTCGTTGGGGACTATGGCTACACCTTC CASSLFVGDYGYTF 14 TRBJ1-2 . TRBV5-1 .
TGTGCCTGGAGCAGACAGCAAGAGACCCAGTACTTC CAWSRQQETQYF 12 TRBJ2-5 . TRBV30 .
TGTGCCAGCCGCAATGCGGGGTGGGATGGCTACACCTTC CASRNAGWDGYTF 13 TRBJ1-2 few TRBV28 .
TGTGCCAGCGGGGACGACAACTATGGCTACACCTTC CASGDDNYGYTF 12 TRBJ1-2 . TRBV6-2/TRBV6-3 .
TGTGCCAGCAGTTTAGCCCGGATCCAGTACTTC CASSLARIQYF 11 TRBJ2-7 . TRBV12-3/TRBV12-4 .
TGCAGTGCTAGGAGGGGCCCAATGAACACTGAAGCTTTCTTT CSARRGPMNTEAFF 14 TRBJ1-1 . TRBV20-1 .
TGTGCCAGCAGTTACTCGAGGACTAGCGGACACAATGAGCAGTTCTTC CASSYSRTSGHNEQFF 16 TRBJ2-1 . TRBV6-2/TRBV6-3 TRBD2